These 5 T cell receptor beta chains came from one sample sequenced in a study of blood T cell repertoires in COVID-19. Method: immunoSEQ multiplex PCR; TCRdb's copy keeps in-frame clones and lacks some. In the table there are 100,000 to 150,000 clones, around 77% of which are singletons. The sequencing sample was made of peripheral blood. Receptor source: a man in his sixties with active or convalescent COVID-19.

The chain has TRBV7-2 and TRBJ2-4; TRBD2 matches at 7 bases. The CDR3 has 18 amino acids. Trimming removed 5 bases from V and 6 bases from J; junction bases left unmatched: 19. CDR1 and CDR2 from the germline V gene are SGHTA and FQGNSA. CDR3 sequence: CASSNAGVGVLGANIQYF. The DNA for the CDR3 is TGTGCCAGCAGCAATGCGGGGGTTGGGGTTTTAGGGGCAAACATTCAGTACTTC.

The chain has TRBV25-1 and TRBJ1-4; possible D gene TRBD1, 5 bases. Per germline, CDR1 MGHDK and CDR2 SYGVNS. This CDR3 has 14 residues. With 3 bases removed from V and 8 bases from J, the gap between germline ends came to 13 bases. The CDR3 DNA follows: TGTGCCAGCAGTGAGTCAGGGAGGTACGAAAAACTGTTTTTT. Amino acid sequence: CASSESGRYEKLFF.

The V gene is TRBV9, the J gene TRBJ1-6; 11 positions match TRBD1. Unmatched junction bases numbered 1, after V lost 3 bases and J lost 8 bases. This CDR3 region has 14 residues. Germline assignment: CDR1 SGDLS and CDR2 YYNGEE. In nucleotides, the CDR3 is TGTGCCAGCAGCGGGGACAGGGGGTATTCACCCCTCCACTTT. It codes for CASSGDRGYSPLHF.

This sequence joins TRBV12-5 and TRBJ1-1; no clear D. The germline CDR1 and CDR2 sequences are LGHNT and FRNRAP. Trimming took 2 bases from V and 4 from J, leaving 11 bases between them. This CDR3 is 14 amino acids long. CDR3 sequence: CASGLSLRGTEAFF. In nucleotides, the CDR3 is TGTGCTAGTGGTTTGAGTCTCCGGGGCACTGAAGCTTTCTTT.

The chain recombines TRBV24-1 with TRBJ2-1; 8 bases align to TRBD1. The V gene's germline CDR1 is KGHDR and CDR2 SFDVKD. Trimming removed 4 bases from V and 6 bases from J; junction bases left unmatched: 7. The CDR3 runs to 15 residues. This CDR3 is CATSEGQGVGNEQFF. The CDR3 nucleotides read TGTGCCACCAGTGAAGGACAGGGTGTAGGCAATGAGCAGTTCTTC.